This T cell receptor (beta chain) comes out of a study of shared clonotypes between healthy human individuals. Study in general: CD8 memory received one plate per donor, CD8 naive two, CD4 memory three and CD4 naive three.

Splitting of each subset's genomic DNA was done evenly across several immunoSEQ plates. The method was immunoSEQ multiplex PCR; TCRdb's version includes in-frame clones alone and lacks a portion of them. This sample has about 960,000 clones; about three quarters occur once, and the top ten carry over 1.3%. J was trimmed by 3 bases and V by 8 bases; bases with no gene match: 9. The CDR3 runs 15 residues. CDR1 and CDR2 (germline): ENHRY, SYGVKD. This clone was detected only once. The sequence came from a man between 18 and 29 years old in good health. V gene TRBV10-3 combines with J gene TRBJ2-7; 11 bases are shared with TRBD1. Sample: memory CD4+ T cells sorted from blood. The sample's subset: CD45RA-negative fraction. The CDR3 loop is CAIHTGQGAVYEQYF. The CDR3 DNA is TGTGCCATCCATACCGGACAGGGGGCGGTCTACGAGCAGTACTTC.